This passage covers 32 T cell receptor beta chains from one sample sequenced in a study of vaccination effects on CD4 cells after COVID-19. Their target antigens are unknown. The repertoire was sequenced with immunoSEQ multiplex PCR; TCRdb's copy has only in-frame clones and lacks some. Among around 69,000 clones listed, around 69% were seen once. ViraFEST used viral peptide pools to expand antigen-specific CD4+ T cells before sequencing. Following culture for nine to ten days, CD4+ T cells were isolated. The cohort was immunized with two doses of either the BNT162b2 or mRNA-1273 vaccine. The input for sequencing was CD4+ T cells from PBMCs cultured with HCoV-229E spike peptides, taken after COVID-19 vaccination. The receptors were sampled from a human donor who received a COVID-19 vaccine.

The chain employs TRBV5-1 and TRBJ2-3; 8 bases map to TRBD2. The CDR3 has 15 residues. CDR1 and CDR2 from the germline V gene are SGHRS and YFSETQ. The V segment lost 3 bases and the J segment 5 bases; nucleotides outside the gene matches: 8. The CDR3 region is CASSSASGGIDTQYF. CDR3 in DNA: TGCGCCAGCAGCTCGGCCAGCGGGGGTATAGATACGCAGTATTTT.

The V call is TRBV5-5, the J call TRBJ2-2; D is possibly TRBD1 (6 bases). Germline CDR1 SGHKS, CDR2 YYEKEE (reference sequence). The CDR3 length is 17 residues. V shed 0 bases and J shed 4 bases, with 16 bases lying between them. In nucleotides, the CDR3 is TGTGCCAGCAGCTTGGGGACAGAACTTAGAATCACCGGGGAGCTGTTTTTT. Residues: CASSLGTELRITGELFF.

The chain couples TRBV7-2 to TRBJ2-7; 11 nucleotides line up with TRBD2. J was trimmed by 3 bases and V by 4 bases; bases with no gene match: 11. CDR3 size: 17 residues. The V gene's germline CDR1 is SGHTA and CDR2 FQGNSA. The CDR3 region has the DNA TGTGCCAGCAGCTACAGTGACCCCACTAGCGGGGGCTACGAGCAGTACGTC. Encoded protein: CASSYSDPTSGGYEQYV.

The chain uses TRBV4-3 and TRBJ2-1; D tentatively fits TRBD1 or TRBD2 (5 bases each). There are 13 residues in the CDR3. The germline V and J ends were trimmed by 4 bases and 5 bases, with 9 bases remaining between them. The V gene's germline CDR1 is LGHNA and CDR2 YSLEER. CDR3 sequence: CASSRQGDNEQFF. In nucleotides, the CDR3 is TGCGCCAGCAGCCGGCAGGGAGACAATGAGCAGTTCTTC.

This chain's CDR3 is CASSFSRYEQYV. In nucleotides, the CDR3 is TGTGCCAGCAGCTTCTCACGATACGAGCAGTACGTC. The chain recombines TRBV5-6 with TRBJ2-7; D is unclear. The germline V gene encodes CDR1 SGHDT and CDR2 YYEEEE. The CDR3 has 12 residues. V lost 2 bases and J lost 4, with 7 bases in between.

The chain carries TRBV5-1 and TRBJ2-3; D possibly uses TRBD1 or TRBD2 (5 bases each). V gave up 2 bases and J gave up 4 bases, with 8 bases separating them. CDR1 is SGHRS and CDR2 is YFSETQ in the germline V gene. The CDR3 runs to 13 residues. CDR3 in DNA: TGCGCCAGCAGCTTTGGGGGTGCAGATACGCAGTATTTT. Its translation is CASSFGGADTQYF.

The chain uses TRBV18 and TRBJ2-2; D may be TRBD1 (6 bases). Germline V gene data show CDR1 as KGHSH and CDR2 as LQKENI. The CDR3 consists of 16 residues. V was clipped by 3 bases and J by 0 bases, with 11 bases between them. CDR3 loop: CASSPLGTPNTGELFF. The CDR3 DNA follows: TGTGCCAGCTCACCTTTGGGGACACCGAACACCGGGGAGCTGTTTTTT. The full variable domain, rest sourced from reference TRBV18 and TRBJ2-2, is NAGVMQNPRHLVRRRGQEARLRCSPMKGHSHVYWYRQLPEEGLKFMVYLQKENIIDESGMPKERFSAEFPKEGPSILRIQQVVRGDSAAYFCASSPLGTPNTGELFFGEGSRLTVL.

The rearrangement links TRBV5-5 to TRBJ1-5; D call uncertain. The CDR3 consists of 16 residues. Germline-derived CDR1 and CDR2 are SGHKS and YYEKEE (reference sequence). V was clipped by 4 bases and J by 3 bases, with 17 bases between them. In nucleotides, the CDR3 is TGTGCCAGCAGCCCGGTGTTCCCGCTATACAATCAGCCCCAGCATTTT. Its translation: CASSPVFPLYNQPQHF.

The J gene is TRBJ2-3, the V gene TRBV9, with D hard to call. The length of the CDR3 is 16 residues. The germline gives CDR1 SGDLS, CDR2 YYNGEE. The V and J ends lost 0 bases and 2 bases respectively, with 13 bases between them. The CDR3 coding sequence is TGTGCCAGCAGCGTAGCAGGCCGGCAACCCACAGATACGCAGTATTTT. Protein product: CASSVAGRQPTDTQYF.

The V call is TRBV24-1, the J call TRBJ2-1; a possible D gene is TRBD2 (6 bases). The germline V gene encodes CDR1 KGHDR and CDR2 SFDVKD. The CDR3 has 13 amino acids. V lost 5 bases and J 5 bases, leaving 9 bases between the germline ends. CDR3 residues: CATSGGGNNEQFF. CDR3 nucleotide sequence: TGTGCCACCAGTGGAGGCGGGAACAATGAGCAGTTCTTC.

Comment on this clone: An end of the junction differs from the germline gene, which may be a read error. This chain uses TRBV5-1 with TRBJ1-2, with D tentatively TRBD1 (6 bases). The CDR3 loop spans 14 amino acids. CDR1 and CDR2 from the germline V gene are SGHRS and YFSETQ. The CDR3 sequence: CASSLEGEHYGYTF. In DNA, the CDR3 is TGCGCCAGCAGTTTGGAGGGGGAGCACTATGGCTACACCTTC.

The chain is built from TRBV5-6 and TRBJ1-3; D not resolved. V was clipped by 0 bases and J by 0 bases, with 7 bases between them. Germline lookup yields CDR1 SGHDT and CDR2 YYEEEE. CDR3 size: 15 residues. This CDR3 is CASSLGFNSGNTIYF. The CDR3 DNA follows: TGTGCCAGCAGCTTGGGGTTCAACTCTGGAAACACCATATATTTT.

The chain couples TRBV4-3 to TRBJ2-3; TRBD1 is a possible D gene (6 bases). This CDR3 has 14 residues. Trimming left V 2 bases short and J 4 bases short, with 10 bases between. Germline CDR1 and CDR2: LGHNA and YSLEER. The CDR3 protein is CASSQITGSDTQYF. CDR3 bases: TGCGCCAGCAGCCAAATTACAGGGTCAGATACGCAGTATTTT.

The chain is built from TRBV30 and TRBJ1-6, with D perhaps TRBD1 (5 bases). The CDR3 covers 16 residues. CDR1 is GTSNPN and CDR2 is SVGIG in the germline V gene (reference sequence). V lost 0 bases to trimming and J lost 1 base, with 10 bases between them. CDR3 loop: CAWSVWGRSYNSPLHF. For the CDR3, the DNA is TGTGCCTGGAGTGTATGGGGGAGGTCCTATAATTCACCCCTCCACTTT.

This sequence joins TRBV24-1 and TRBJ2-1; TRBD1 matches 10 bases. The CDR3 covers 14 residues. Looked up from germline, CDR1 is KGHDR and CDR2 is SFDVKD. Germline trimming cut 7 bases from V and 8 bases from J; bases unmatched to any gene: 7. CDR3 nucleotides: TGTGCCACCAGCCTCGGACAGGGGGTTTATGAGCAGTTCTTC. This sequence encodes CATSLGQGVYEQFF.

The chain joins TRBV9 to TRBJ2-2; D gene ambiguous. V was pared by 2 bases and J by 4 bases, with 6 bases between. CDR3 size: 13 residues. Germline CDR1 is SGDLS and CDR2 is YYNGEE. CDR3 sequence: CASSVDFTGELFF. In DNA, the CDR3 is TGTGCCAGCAGCGTTGACTTCACCGGGGAGCTGTTTTTT.

The gene calls are TRBV2 and TRBJ2-2, with D unclear. The CDR3 sequence is 13 residues long. V lost 3 bases to trimming and J lost 5 bases, with 7 bases between them. Germline values: CDR1 SNHLY, CDR2 FYNNEI. The CDR3 sequence is CASSDTATGELFF. DNA for the CDR3: TGTGCCAGCAGTGATACCGCGACCGGGGAGCTGTTTTTT.

V gene TRBV5-1 combines with J gene TRBJ2-5; no definite D call. Germline loops: CDR1 SGHRS, CDR2 YFSETQ. The V end was cut by 6 bases, the J end by 2 bases, with 11 bases between. The CDR3 loop spans 13 amino acids. CDR3 coding DNA: TGCGCCAGCATGCCCGACGAGCAAGAGACCCAGTACTTC. This sequence encodes CASMPDEQETQYF.

Only a few counts were recorded for this clone. The V and J genes are TRBV18 and TRBJ2-1; maybe TRBD1 (6 bases). Germline CDR1 is KGHSH and CDR2 is LQKENI. The CDR3 consists of 15 residues. Trimming stripped 0 bases from V and 7 bases from J, with 13 bases between. The CDR3 spells CASSPPYKGGNEQFF. DNA of the CDR3: TGTGCCAGCTCACCACCTTACAAAGGGGGAAATGAGCAGTTCTTC.

The chain carries TRBV7-2 and TRBJ1-5; D not certain. Deletions cut 6 bases from V and 3 bases from J, with 9 bases between. The CDR3 runs to 13 residues. In germline, CDR1 is SGHTA, CDR2 FQGNSA. The CDR3 sequence is CASSTVINQPQHF. The CDR3 DNA reads as TGTGCCAGCAGTACAGTGATCAATCAGCCCCAGCATTTT.

The chain couples TRBV2 to TRBJ2-7; 7 nucleotides align to TRBD1. The junction had 7 bases not matched to a gene; V was cut back by 6 bases and J by 2 bases. The germline V gene encodes CDR1 SNHLY and CDR2 FYNNEI. The CDR3 sequence is 14 residues long. The DNA for the CDR3 is TGTGCCAGCAGCCCCCGGACAGGCGCCTACGAGCAGTACGTC. This gives the protein CASSPRTGAYEQYV.

The gene calls are TRBV30 and TRBJ2-1, with 8 bases fitting TRBD2. The germline CDR1 and CDR2 sequences are GTSNPN and SVGIG (reference sequence). Losses at the gene ends were 1 base for V and 4 bases for J; bases not matched to a gene: 3. The CDR3 is 14 residues long. The CDR3: CAWSDRGGYNEQFF. DNA of the CDR3: TGTGCCTGGAGTGATCGGGGGGGGTACAATGAGCAGTTCTTC. Drawing the rest from reference TRBV30 and TRBJ2-1, the complete variable domain is SQTIHQWPATLVQPVGSPLSLECTVEGTSNPNLYWYRQAAGRGLQLLFYSVGIGQISSEVPQNLSASRPQDRQFILSSKKLLLSDSGFYLCAWSDRGGYNEQFFGPGTRLTVL.

The V and J genes are TRBV5-1 and TRBJ2-7; D uncertain. CDR1 and CDR2 (germline): SGHRS, YFSETQ. The CDR3 totals 15 residues. V lost 0 bases and J lost 0, with 10 bases in between. CDR3: CASSLGKKSSYEQYV. The CDR3 DNA sequence: TGCGCCAGCAGCTTGGGGAAAAAGAGCTCCTACGAGCAGTACGTC.

V usage is TRBV7-2 and J usage is TRBJ1-2, with 9 bases that match TRBD1. This CDR3 spans 16 amino acids. Germline CDR1 reads SGHTA; CDR2 reads FQGNSA. With V trimmed by 6 bases and J by 0 bases, 8 bases remained unmatched. The CDR3 protein is CASSRRTGDANYGYTF. CDR3 DNA: TGTGCCAGCAGTCGTCGGACAGGGGATGCTAACTATGGCTACACCTTC. Looking up the rest from reference TRBV7-2 and TRBJ1-2 gives the full variable domain: GAGVSQSPSNKVTEKGKDVELRCDPISGHTALYWYRQSLGQGLEFLIYFQGNSAPDKSGLPSDRFSAERTGGSVSTLTIQRTQQEDSAVYLCASSRRTGDANYGYTFGSGTRLTVV.

This clone came up a few times. V usage is TRBV7-2 and J usage is TRBJ1-1; D remains unclear. Germline loops: CDR1 SGHTA, CDR2 FQGNSA. Trimming removed 0 bases from V and 2 bases from J, with 4 bases in between. There are 13 residues in the CDR3. CDR3 sequence reads: CASSLAANTEAFF. CDR3 coding DNA: TGTGCCAGCAGCTTAGCTGCCAACACTGAAGCTTTCTTT.

The V gene is TRBV6-5, the J gene TRBJ2-7, with 10 bases matching TRBD1. Germline lookup yields CDR1 MNHEY and CDR2 SVGAGI. V was clipped by 5 bases and J by 1 base; unmatched bases: 5. This CDR3 has 15 amino acids. Here the CDR3 DNA reads TGTGCCAGCAGTAGAGGACAGGGGGTTTCCTACGAGCAGTACGTC. Translating gives CASSRGQGVSYEQYV.

This chain links TRBV27 with TRBJ1-4; 9 bases are a match to TRBD1. Germline assignment: CDR1 MNHEY and CDR2 SMNVEV (reference sequence). V gave up 0 bases and J gave up 3 bases; unmatched junction bases: 5. The CDR3 consists of 17 residues. The CDR3 spells CASSLSGGQGPNEKLFF. The CDR3 nucleotides are TGTGCCAGCAGTTTATCCGGGGGACAGGGACCTAATGAAAAACTGTTTTTT.

This clone was recorded only once. The V gene is TRBV19, the J gene TRBJ2-2; 11 positions match TRBD1. There are 16 residues in the CDR3. Trimming removed 7 bases from V and 5 bases from J; junction bases left unmatched: 9. CDR1 and CDR2 (germline): LNHDA, SQIVND (reference sequence). The chain's CDR3 is CASTLRGQGGTGELFF. In DNA, the CDR3 is TGTGCCAGTACTTTAAGGGGACAGGGGGGGACCGGGGAGCTGTTTTTT.

The genes are TRBV6-5 and TRBJ2-7; 8 bases are a match to TRBD1. The CDR3 spans 13 residues. Trimming at V came to 5 bases and at J to 6 bases, leaving 6 bases not matched to a gene. Germline V lookup: CDR1 MNHEY, CDR2 SVGAGI. The DNA for the CDR3 is TGTGCCAGCAGTCCCGACAGGGGTACCGAGCAGTACGTC. It specifies CASSPDRGTEQYV.

The V and J genes are TRBV4-1 and TRBJ2-6; D is ambiguous. V lost 2 bases, J lost 0 bases, and 8 bases lay in between. The CDR3 spans 16 residues. Germline V CDR1 and CDR2: MGHRA, YSYEKL. The CDR3 spells CASSQLLNSGANVLTF. CDR3 sequence (DNA): TGCGCCAGCAGCCAATTACTGAACTCTGGGGCCAACGTCCTGACTTTC.

The rearrangement links TRBV6-6 to TRBJ1-1; 9 nucleotides line up with TRBD1. Trimming at V came to 4 bases and at J to 2 bases, leaving 5 bases not matched to a gene. Germline V gene lookup returns CDR1 MNHNY and CDR2 SVGAGI (reference sequence). The CDR3 extends over 15 amino acids. CDR3 coding DNA: TGTGCCAGCAGTTGGACAGGGGCTGATAACACTGAAGCTTTCTTT. This gives the protein CASSWTGADNTEAFF.

The chain links TRBV5-1 to TRBJ2-3; D remains unclear. The CDR3 covers 13 residues. Germline lookup yields CDR1 SGHRS and CDR2 YFSETQ. Trimming stripped 4 bases from V and 6 bases from J, with 12 bases between. CDR3 nucleotides: TGCGCCAGCAGCCCCGCCAGCTGGGATACGCAGTATTTT. Translation gives CASSPASWDTQYF.